The text below deals with one TCR beta chain. These data are taken from a study of T-cell reconstitution after alpha-beta-depleted transplantation in children. TCRbeta library construction was performed incorporating unique molecular identifiers. TCRdb redid the calling of the PCR reads with MiXCR, one entry per CDR3 protein. The table has about 410,000 distinct CDR3 sequences, 20% seen once. Germline V gene data show CDR1 as SGHTA and CDR2 as FQGNSA. This CDR3 has 13 residues. V lost 2 bases, J lost 3 bases, and 8 bases lay in between. Specimen: PBMCs from the stem cell graft donor, collected from the stem cell graft. This clonotype was sampled from a human donor who donated a stem cell graft to a child with acute myeloid leukemia. The genes are TRBV7-2 and TRBJ2-7; D gene uncertain. CDR3 in amino acids: CASSLKSGYEQYF. CDR3 DNA sequence: TGTGCCAGCAGCTTAAAGTCCGGCTACGAGCAGTACTTC.